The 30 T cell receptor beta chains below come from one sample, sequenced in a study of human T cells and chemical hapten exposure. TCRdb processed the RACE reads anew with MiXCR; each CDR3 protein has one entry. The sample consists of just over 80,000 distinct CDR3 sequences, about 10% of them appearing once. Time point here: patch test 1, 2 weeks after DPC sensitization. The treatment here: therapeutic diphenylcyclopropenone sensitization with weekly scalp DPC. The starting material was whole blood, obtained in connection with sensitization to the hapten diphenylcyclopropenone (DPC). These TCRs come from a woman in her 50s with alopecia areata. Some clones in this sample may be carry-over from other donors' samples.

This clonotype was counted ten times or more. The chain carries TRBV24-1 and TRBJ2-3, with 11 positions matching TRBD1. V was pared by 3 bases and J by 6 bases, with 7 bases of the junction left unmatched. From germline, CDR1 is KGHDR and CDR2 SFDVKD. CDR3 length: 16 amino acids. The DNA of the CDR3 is TGTGCCACCAGTGATCCTCCGGGACAGGGGGTGGATACGCAGTATTTT. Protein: CATSDPPGQGVDTQYF.

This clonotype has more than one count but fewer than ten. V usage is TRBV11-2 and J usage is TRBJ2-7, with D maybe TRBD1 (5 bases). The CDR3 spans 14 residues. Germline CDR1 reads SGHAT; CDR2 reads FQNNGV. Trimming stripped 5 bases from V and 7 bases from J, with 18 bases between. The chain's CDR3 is CASSLRTPPLEQYF. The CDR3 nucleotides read TGTGCCAGCAGCCTTCGGACACCGCCCCTAGAGCAGTACTTC.

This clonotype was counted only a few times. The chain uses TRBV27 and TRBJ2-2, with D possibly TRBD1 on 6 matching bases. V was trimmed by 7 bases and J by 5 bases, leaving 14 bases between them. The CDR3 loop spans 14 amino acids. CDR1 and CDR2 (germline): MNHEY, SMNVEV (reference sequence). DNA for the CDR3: TGTGCCAGCAAACAGGGTGGGCGGACCGGGGAGCTGTTTTTT. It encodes CASKQGGRTGELFF.

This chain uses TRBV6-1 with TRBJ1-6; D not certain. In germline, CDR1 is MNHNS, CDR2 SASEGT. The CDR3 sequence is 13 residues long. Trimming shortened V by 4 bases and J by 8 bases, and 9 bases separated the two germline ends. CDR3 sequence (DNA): TGTGCCAGCAGTGCACATCAAGATTCACCCCTCCACTTT. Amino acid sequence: CASSAHQDSPLHF.

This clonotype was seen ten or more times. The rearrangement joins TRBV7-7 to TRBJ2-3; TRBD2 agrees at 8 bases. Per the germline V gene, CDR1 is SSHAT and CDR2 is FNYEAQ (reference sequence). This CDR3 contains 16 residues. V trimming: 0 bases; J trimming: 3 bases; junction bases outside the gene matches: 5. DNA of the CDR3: TGTGCCAGCAGCTTAGCCGGATCGGGAGGGACAGATACGCAGTATTTT. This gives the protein CASSLAGSGGTDTQYF.

The CDR3 DNA reads as TGTGCCAGCAGTCTCACCGGGCCACCAACGCCTGAAGCTTTCTTT. Translation gives CASSLTGPPTPEAFF. The rearrangement joins TRBV28 to TRBJ1-1; D call uncertain. Germline V gene data show CDR1 as MDHEN and CDR2 as SYDVKM. V lost 5 bases and J 6 bases, leaving 19 bases between the germline ends. This CDR3 spans 15 amino acids.

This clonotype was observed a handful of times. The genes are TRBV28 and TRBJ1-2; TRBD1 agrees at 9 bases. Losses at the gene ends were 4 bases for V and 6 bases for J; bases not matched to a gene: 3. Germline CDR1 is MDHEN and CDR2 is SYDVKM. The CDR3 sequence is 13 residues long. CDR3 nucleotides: TGTGCCAGCAGTTACAGGGGGCGCGATGGCTACACCTTC. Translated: CASSYRGRDGYTF.

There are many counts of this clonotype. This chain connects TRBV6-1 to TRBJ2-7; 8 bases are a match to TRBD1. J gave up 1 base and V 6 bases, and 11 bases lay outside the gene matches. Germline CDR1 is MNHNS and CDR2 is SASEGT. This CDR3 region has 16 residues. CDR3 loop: CASSWSDRALSYEQYF. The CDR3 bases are TGTGCCAGCAGCTGGTCGGACAGGGCGTTATCCTACGAGCAGTACTTC.

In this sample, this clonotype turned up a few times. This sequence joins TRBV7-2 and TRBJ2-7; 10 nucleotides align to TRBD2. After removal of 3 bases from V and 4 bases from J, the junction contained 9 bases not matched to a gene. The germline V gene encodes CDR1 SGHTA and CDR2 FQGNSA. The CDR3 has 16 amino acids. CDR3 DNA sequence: TGTGCCAGCAGCTTGGCCCCGGGACTAGCGACATACGAGCAGTACTTC. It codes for CASSLAPGLATYEQYF.

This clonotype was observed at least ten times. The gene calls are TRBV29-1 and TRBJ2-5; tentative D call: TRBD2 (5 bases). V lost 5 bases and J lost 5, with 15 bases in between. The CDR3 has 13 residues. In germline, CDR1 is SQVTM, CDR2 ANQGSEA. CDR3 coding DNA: TGCAGCGTTTCGCTTAGGAGGCGGGAGACCCAGTACTTC. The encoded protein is CSVSLRRRETQYF.

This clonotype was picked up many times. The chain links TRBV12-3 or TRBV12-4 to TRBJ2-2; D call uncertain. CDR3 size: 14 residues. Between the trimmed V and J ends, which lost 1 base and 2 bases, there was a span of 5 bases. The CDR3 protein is CASSLDGNTGELFF. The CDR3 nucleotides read TGTGCCAGCAGTTTAGACGGAAACACCGGGGAGCTGTTTTTT.

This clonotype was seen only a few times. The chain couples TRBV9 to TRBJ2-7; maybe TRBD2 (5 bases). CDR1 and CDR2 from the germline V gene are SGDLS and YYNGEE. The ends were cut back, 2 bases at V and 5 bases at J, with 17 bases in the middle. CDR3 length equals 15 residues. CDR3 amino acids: CASSVTRSSNHEQYF. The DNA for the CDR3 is TGTGCCAGCAGCGTTACTAGATCCTCCAACCACGAGCAGTACTTC.

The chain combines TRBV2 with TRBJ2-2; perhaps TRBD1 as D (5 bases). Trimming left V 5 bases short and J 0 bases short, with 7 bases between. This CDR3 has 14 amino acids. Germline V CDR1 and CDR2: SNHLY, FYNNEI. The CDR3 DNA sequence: TGTGCCAGCAGTAGGACAACGAACACCGGGGAGCTGTTTTTT. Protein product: CASSRTTNTGELFF.

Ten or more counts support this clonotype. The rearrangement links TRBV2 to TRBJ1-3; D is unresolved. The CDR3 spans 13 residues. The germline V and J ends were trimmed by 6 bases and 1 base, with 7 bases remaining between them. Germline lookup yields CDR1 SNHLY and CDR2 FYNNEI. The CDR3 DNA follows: TGTGCCAGCAGAAAACAGTCTGGAAACACCATATATTTT. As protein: CASRKQSGNTIYF.

In DNA, the CDR3 is TGCAGTGCTGTGCGGCTGGGACTAGCGGGATTCAATGAGCAGTTCTTC. This encodes CSAVRLGLAGFNEQFF. This chain uses TRBV20-1 with TRBJ2-1, with 13 positions matching TRBD2. Germline assignment: CDR1 DFQATT and CDR2 SNEGSKA (reference sequence). Trimming took 5 bases from V and 6 from J; bases not matched to a gene: 10. The CDR3 consists of 16 residues.

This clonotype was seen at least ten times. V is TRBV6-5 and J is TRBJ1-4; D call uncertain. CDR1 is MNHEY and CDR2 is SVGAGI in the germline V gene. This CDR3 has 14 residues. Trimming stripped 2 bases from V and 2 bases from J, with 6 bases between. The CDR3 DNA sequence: TGTGCCAGCAGTTACAGGGTGACTAATGAAAAACTGTTTTTT. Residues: CASSYRVTNEKLFF.

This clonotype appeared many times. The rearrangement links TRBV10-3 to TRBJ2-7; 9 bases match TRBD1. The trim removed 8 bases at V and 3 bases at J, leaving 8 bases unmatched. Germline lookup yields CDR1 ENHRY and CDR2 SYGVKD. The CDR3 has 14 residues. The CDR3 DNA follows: TGTGCCATCCGAACCGGGACAGGGCGCTACGAGCAGTACTTC. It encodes CAIRTGTGRYEQYF.

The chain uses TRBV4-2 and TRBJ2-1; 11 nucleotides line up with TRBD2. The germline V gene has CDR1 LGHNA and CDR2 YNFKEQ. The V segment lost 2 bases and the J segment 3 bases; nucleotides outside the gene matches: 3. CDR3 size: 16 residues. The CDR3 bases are TGTGCCAGCAGCCAACGACTAGCGGGAATCTACAATGAGCAGTTCTTC. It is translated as CASSQRLAGIYNEQFF.

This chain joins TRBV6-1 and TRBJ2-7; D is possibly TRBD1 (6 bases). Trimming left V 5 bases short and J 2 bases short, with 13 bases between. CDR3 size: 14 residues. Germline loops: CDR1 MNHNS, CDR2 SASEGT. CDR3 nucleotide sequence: TGTGCCAGCAGTTATGCAGGGGTTACCTACGAGCAGTACTTC. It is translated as CASSYAGVTYEQYF.

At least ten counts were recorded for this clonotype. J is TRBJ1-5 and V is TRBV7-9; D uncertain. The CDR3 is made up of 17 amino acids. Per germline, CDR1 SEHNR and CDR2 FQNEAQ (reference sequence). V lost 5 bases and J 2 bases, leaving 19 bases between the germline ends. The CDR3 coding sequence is TGTGCCAGCAGCCGAGTCCGGGCCGAGGCACGCAATCAGCCCCAGCATTTT. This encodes CASSRVRAEARNQPQHF.

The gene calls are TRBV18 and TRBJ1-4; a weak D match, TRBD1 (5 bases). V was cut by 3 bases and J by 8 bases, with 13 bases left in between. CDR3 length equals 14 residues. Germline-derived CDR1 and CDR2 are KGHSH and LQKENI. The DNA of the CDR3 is TGTGCCAGCTCACCGCCGGGACGAGAAGAAAAACTGTTTTTT. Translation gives CASSPPGREEKLFF.

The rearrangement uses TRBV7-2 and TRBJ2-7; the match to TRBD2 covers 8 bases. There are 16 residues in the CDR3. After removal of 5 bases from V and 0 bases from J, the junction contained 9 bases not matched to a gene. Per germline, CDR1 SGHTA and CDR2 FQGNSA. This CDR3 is CASSRTGTSSSYEQYF. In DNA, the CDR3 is TGTGCCAGCAGCAGGACCGGGACTAGTAGCTCCTACGAGCAGTACTTC.

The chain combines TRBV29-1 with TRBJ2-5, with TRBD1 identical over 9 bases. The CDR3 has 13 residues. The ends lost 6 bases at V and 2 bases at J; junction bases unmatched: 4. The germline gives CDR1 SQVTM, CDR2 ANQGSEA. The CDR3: CSVNRGLQETQYF. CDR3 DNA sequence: TGCAGCGTCAACAGGGGGCTTCAAGAGACCCAGTACTTC. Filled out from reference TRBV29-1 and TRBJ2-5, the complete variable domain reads SAVISQKPSRDICQRGTSLTIQCQVDSQVTMMFWYRQQPGQSLTLIATANQGSEATYESGFVIDKFPISRPNLTFSTLTVSNMSPEDSSIYLCSVNRGLQETQYFGPGTRLLVL.

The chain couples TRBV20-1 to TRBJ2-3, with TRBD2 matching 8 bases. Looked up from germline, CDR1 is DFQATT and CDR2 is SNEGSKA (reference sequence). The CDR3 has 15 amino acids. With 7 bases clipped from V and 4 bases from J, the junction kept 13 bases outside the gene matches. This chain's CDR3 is CSVRLAPLRADTQYF. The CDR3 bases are TGCAGTGTTCGACTAGCGCCACTAAGGGCAGATACGCAGTATTTT.

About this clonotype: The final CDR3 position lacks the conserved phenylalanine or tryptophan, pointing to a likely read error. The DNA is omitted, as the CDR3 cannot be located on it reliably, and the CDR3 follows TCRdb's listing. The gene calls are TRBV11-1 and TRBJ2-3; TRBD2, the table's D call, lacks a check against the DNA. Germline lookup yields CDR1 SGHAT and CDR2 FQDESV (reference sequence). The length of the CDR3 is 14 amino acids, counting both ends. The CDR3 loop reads CASSSAPASGEGRL.

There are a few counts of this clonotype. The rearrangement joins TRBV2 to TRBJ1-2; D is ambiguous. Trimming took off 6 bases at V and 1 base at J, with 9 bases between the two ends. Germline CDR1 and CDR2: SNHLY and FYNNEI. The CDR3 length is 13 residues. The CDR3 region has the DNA TGTGCCAGCAGCCAGGATAATAACTATGGCTACACCTTC. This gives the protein CASSQDNNYGYTF.

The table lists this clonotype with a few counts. The DNA for the CDR3 is TGTGCCAGCAGCGTGGGGACAAGTGAAGCTTTCTTT. Its protein is CASSVGTSEAFF. This sequence joins TRBV3-1 and TRBJ1-1; TRBD1 is a possible D gene (6 bases). Trimming shortened V by 5 bases and J by 7 bases, and 11 bases separated the two germline ends. The germline gives CDR1 LGHDT, CDR2 YNNKEL (reference sequence). The CDR3 has 12 residues.

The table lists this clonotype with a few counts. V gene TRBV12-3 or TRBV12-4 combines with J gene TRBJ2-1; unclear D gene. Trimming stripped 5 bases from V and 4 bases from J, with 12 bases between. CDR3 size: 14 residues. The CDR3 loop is CASSQQRMYNEQFF. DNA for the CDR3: TGTGCCAGCAGTCAACAAAGGATGTACAATGAGCAGTTCTTC.

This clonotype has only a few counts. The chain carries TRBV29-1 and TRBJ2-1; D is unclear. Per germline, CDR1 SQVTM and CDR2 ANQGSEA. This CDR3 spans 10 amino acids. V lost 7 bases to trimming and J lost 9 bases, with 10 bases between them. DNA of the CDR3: TGCAGCGGTACGAGAGGTGAGCAGTTCTTC. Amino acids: CSGTRGEQFF.

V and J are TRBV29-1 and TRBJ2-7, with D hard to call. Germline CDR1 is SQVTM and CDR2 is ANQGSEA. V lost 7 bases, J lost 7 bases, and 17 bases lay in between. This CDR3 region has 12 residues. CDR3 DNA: TGCAGCGCCGTCGGGTCTAGTCAAGAGCAGTACTTC. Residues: CSAVGSSQEQYF.